This section outlines one TCR beta chain sequence together with its context. Its cognate antigen is unknown. This entry is derived from a study of PD-1 blockade in classical Hodgkin lymphoma. Exposure to brentuximab vedotin varied, and each patient had relapsed following autologous stem cell transplantation. Study outcomes and limitations: Newly diagnosed patients were reported to start with lower TCR diversity than healthy donors.

The CDR3 is 17 residues long. Germline loops: CDR1 SGDLS, CDR2 YYNGEE. V lost 0 bases, J lost 5 bases, and 11 bases stayed unmatched. Generated by immunoSEQ multiplex PCR, the TCRdb table keeps only in-frame clones and is missing some. This table holds 80,000 to 100,000 clones, 81% found once. The clonotype comes from a human donor with classical Hodgkin lymphoma. The chain joins TRBV9 to TRBJ2-5, with 9 bases aligning to TRBD1. Sequencing used peripheral blood mononuclear cells (PBMCs), obtained before the second cycle of nivolumab. CDR3 coding DNA: TGTGCCAGCAGCGTAGACCCACAGGGGGCGCTTGAGGAGACCCAGTACTTC. As protein: CASSVDPQGALEETQYF. Combining the CDR3 with reference TRBV9 and TRBJ2-5 gives the whole variable domain DSGVTQTPKHLITATGQRVTLRCSPRSGDLSVYWYQQSLDQGLQFLIQYYNGEERAKGNILERFSAQQFPDLHSELNLSSLELGDSALYFCASSVDPQGALEETQYFGPGTRLLVL.